These 17 T cell receptor beta chains originate from one sample sequenced in a study of technical replicates of blood from several donors. Clones were read by immunoSEQ multiplex PCR, and TCRdb kept only the in-frame ones, dropping some. The sample includes about 90,000 clones, approximately 94% seen only once; the top ten take about 0.26%. Sequenced input: T cells isolated from PBMCs. Receptors originate from a human donor in good health.

This clone was detected once. The chain couples TRBV7-2 to TRBJ2-7, with 10 nucleotides matching TRBD1. Germline CDR1 is SGHTA and CDR2 is FQGNSA. The J segment lost 4 bases and the V segment lost 1 base, leaving 1 base of the junction unmatched. The CDR3 is 14 residues long. The DNA of the CDR3 is TGTGCCAGCAGCTTAGGGGACAGGGGATACGAGCAGTACTTC. It is translated as CASSLGDRGYEQYF.

DNA of the CDR3: TGTGCCAGCAGCCTCGAGACTAGTTCCACGCTCTTATTAGGAGAGCAGTTCTTC. It specifies CASSLETSSTLLLGEQFF. The chain links TRBV11-2 to TRBJ2-1; a possible D gene is TRBD2 (6 bases). Trimming took off 5 bases at V and 10 bases at J, with 30 bases between the two ends. CDR1 SGHAT and CDR2 FQNNGV come from the germline V gene. The CDR3 runs 18 residues.

The chain combines TRBV7-8 with TRBJ1-2; D possibly corresponds to TRBD1 (5 bases). The CDR3 covers 13 residues. Looked up from germline, CDR1 is SGHVS and CDR2 is FQNEAQ. Deletions cut 5 bases from V and 3 bases from J, with 10 bases between. This chain's CDR3 is CASSKGPDYGYTF. DNA for the CDR3: TGTGCCAGCAGCAAGGGGCCAGACTATGGCTACACCTTC. Full variable domain (rest looked up from reference TRBV7-8 and TRBJ1-2): GAGVSQSPRYKVAKRGQDVALRCDPISGHVSLFWYQQALGQGPEFLTYFQNEAQLDKSGLPSDRFFAERPEGSVSTLKIQRTQQEDSAVYLCASSKGPDYGYTFGSGTRLTVV.

This clone was observed a single time. V usage is TRBV19 and J usage is TRBJ2-3; 9 bases agree with TRBD2. The CDR3 contains 19 residues. The germline V gene has CDR1 LNHDA and CDR2 SQIVND (reference sequence). V lost 3 bases, J lost 0 bases, and 13 bases stayed unmatched. The CDR3 coding sequence is TGTGCCAGTAGTATGGGGGGGCTAGCGGGGAGTACTAGCACAGATACGCAGTATTTT. Its translation is CASSMGGLAGSTSTDTQYF.

The chain employs TRBV28 and TRBJ1-2, with 11 positions matching TRBD1. The J segment lost 5 bases and the V segment lost 3 bases, leaving 2 bases of the junction unmatched. CDR1 and CDR2 from the germline V gene are MDHEN and SYDVKM. CDR3 length: 14 amino acids. The CDR3: CASSLGTGGYGYTF. The CDR3 DNA reads as TGTGCCAGCAGTTTGGGGACAGGGGGTTATGGCTACACCTTC.

The chain links TRBV27 to TRBJ2-1; the match to TRBD2 covers 9 bases. The CDR3 sequence is 15 residues long. V shed 8 bases and J 4 bases; nucleotides not matched to a gene: 9. CDR1 is MNHEY and CDR2 is SMNVEV in the germline V gene (reference sequence). The CDR3 bases are TGTGCCAGCGGTAGGCCAGCGGGGGGTTACAATGAGCAGTTCTTC. This translates into CASGRPAGGYNEQFF.

This chain links TRBV29-1 with TRBJ1-4, with D tentatively TRBD1 (5 bases). Trimming pared 5 bases from V and 0 bases from J, leaving 10 bases between. Germline CDR1 and CDR2: SQVTM and ANQGSEA. CDR3 length equals 14 residues. The CDR3 DNA reads as TGCAGCGTTTTCGACAGCGCAACTAATGAAAAACTGTTTTTT. Its protein product is CSVFDSATNEKLFF. Looking up the rest from reference TRBV29-1 and TRBJ1-4 gives the full variable domain: SAVISQKPSRDICQRGTSLTIQCQVDSQVTMMFWYRQQPGQSLTLIATANQGSEATYESGFVIDKFPISRPNLTFSTLTVSNMSPEDSSIYLCSVFDSATNEKLFFGSGTQLSVL.

The chain has TRBV4-1 and TRBJ2-1; 8 nucleotides match TRBD2. Germline V lookup: CDR1 MGHRA, CDR2 YSYEKL. V was pared by 0 bases and J by 6 bases, with 10 bases of the junction left unmatched. The CDR3 contains 17 residues. The CDR3 nucleotides read TGCGCCAGCAGCCAAGATCTCGGACTAGCCAGAGCCAATGAGCAGTTCTTC. It is translated as CASSQDLGLARANEQFF.

About this clone: Compared with germline, one end of the junction differs, possibly owing to a read error. This chain connects TRBV28 to TRBJ1-4, with D unresolved. CDR1 is MDHEN, CDR2 SYDVKM, per germline. The CDR3 totals 14 residues. CDR3 nucleotides: TGTGCCACCAGTTTTGGGCTGACTAATGAAAAACTGTTTTTT. Amino acid sequence: CATSFGLTNEKLFF.

The chain recombines TRBV28 with TRBJ2-5, with 10 bases aligning to TRBD2. The CDR3 is made up of 14 amino acids. With 7 bases clipped from V and 5 bases from J, the junction kept 7 bases outside the gene matches. Germline-derived CDR1 and CDR2 are MDHEN and SYDVKM. This CDR3 reads CASTPLAGVETQYF. The CDR3 nucleotides read TGTGCCAGCACTCCCCTAGCGGGGGTGGAGACCCAGTACTTC. The full variable domain, rest sourced from reference TRBV28 and TRBJ2-5, is DVKVTQSSRYLVKRTGEKVFLECVQDMDHENMFWYRQDPGLGLRLIYFSYDVKMKEKGDIPEGYSVSREKKERFSLILESASTNQTSMYLCASTPLAGVETQYFGPGTRLLVL.

This chain links TRBV5-4 with TRBJ2-5, with 10 nucleotides matching TRBD2. This CDR3 has 16 residues. The V segment lost 0 bases and the J segment 5 bases; nucleotides outside the gene matches: 7. Per the germline V gene, CDR1 is SGHNT and CDR2 is YYREEE (reference sequence). CDR3 sequence: CASSLASGRYMETQYF. CDR3 nucleotides: TGTGCCAGCAGCTTGGCTAGCGGGAGATACATGGAGACCCAGTACTTC.

V usage is TRBV7-9 and J usage is TRBJ2-1, with TRBD1 matching 8 bases. The CDR3 runs 17 residues. The germline CDR1 and CDR2 sequences are SEHNR and FQNEAQ (reference sequence). The V gene end was trimmed by 4 bases and the J gene end by 3 bases; junction bases not matched to a gene: 11. In DNA, the CDR3 is TGTGCCAGCAGCTCCTTAACTACCGGACAGGGCTACAATGAGCAGTTCTTC. It codes for CASSSLTTGQGYNEQFF. The entire variable domain, with the rest obtained from reference TRBV7-9 and TRBJ2-1, is as follows: DTGVSQNPRHKITKRGQNVTFRCDPISEHNRLYWYRQTLGQGPEFLTYFQNEAQLEKSRLLSDRFSAERPKGSFSTLEIQRTEQGDSAMYLCASSSLTTGQGYNEQFFGPGTRLTVL.

The chain couples TRBV28 to TRBJ2-1; a weak D match, TRBD2 (6 bases). The germline gives CDR1 MDHEN, CDR2 SYDVKM. The CDR3 has 17 amino acids. The V gene lost 1 base and the J gene lost 7 bases, with 20 bases spanning the gap. CDR3 residues: CASSLYRAGRISNEQFF. The CDR3 region has the DNA TGTGCCAGCAGTTTATATCGAGCGGGTCGAATTTCTAATGAGCAGTTCTTC. The variable domain in full, with the rest retrieved from reference TRBV28 and TRBJ2-1, is DVKVTQSSRYLVKRTGEKVFLECVQDMDHENMFWYRQDPGLGLRLIYFSYDVKMKEKGDIPEGYSVSREKKERFSLILESASTNQTSMYLCASSLYRAGRISNEQFFGPGTRLTVL.

The chain has TRBV4-1 and TRBJ1-4; 8 bases are shared with TRBD1. Germline loops: CDR1 MGHRA, CDR2 YSYEKL. The length of the CDR3 is 17 residues. The V and J ends lost 7 bases and 0 bases, in that order; junction bases with no gene match: 10. In nucleotides, the CDR3 is TGCGCCAGCAAGTTTGGACAGGGAACTGCAACTAATGAAAAACTGTTTTTT. This codes for CASKFGQGTATNEKLFF.

CDR3 DNA sequence: TGCGCCAGCAGCTTGGCGCAGTTATCCACAGATACGCAGTATTTT. Translating gives CASSLAQLSTDTQYF. The chain recombines TRBV5-1 with TRBJ2-3; D unclear. The germline V and J ends were trimmed by 0 bases and 2 bases, with 10 bases remaining between them. The CDR3 is 15 amino acids. Germline loops: CDR1 SGHRS, CDR2 YFSETQ. The full variable domain, completed using reference TRBV5-1 and TRBJ2-3, is KAGVTQTPRYLIKTRGQQVTLSCSPISGHRSVSWYQQTPGQGLQFLFEYFSETQRNKGNFPGRFSGRQFSNSRSEMNVSTLELGDSALYLCASSLAQLSTDTQYFGPGTRLTVL.

V is TRBV27 and J is TRBJ1-5; 8 positions agree with TRBD1. This CDR3 is 19 amino acids long. Trimming removed 6 bases from V and 0 bases from J; junction bases left unmatched: 16. Germline CDR1 MNHEY, CDR2 SMNVEV (reference sequence). The CDR3 DNA reads TGTGCCAGCAGCTCCGTCGCAGGGGGCTGGGGATATAGCAATCAGCCCCAGCATTTT. It is translated as CASSSVAGGWGYSNQPQHF.

The chain links TRBV11-2 to TRBJ2-2; TRBD1 aligns across 10 bases. Germline assignment: CDR1 SGHAT and CDR2 FQNNGV. With 1 base clipped from V and 4 bases from J, the junction kept 3 bases outside the gene matches. The CDR3 is 16 residues long. In DNA form, the CDR3 reads TGTGCCAGCAGCTTAGGGTGGACAGGGGGCACCGGGGAGCTGTTTTTT. The encoded protein is CASSLGWTGGTGELFF.